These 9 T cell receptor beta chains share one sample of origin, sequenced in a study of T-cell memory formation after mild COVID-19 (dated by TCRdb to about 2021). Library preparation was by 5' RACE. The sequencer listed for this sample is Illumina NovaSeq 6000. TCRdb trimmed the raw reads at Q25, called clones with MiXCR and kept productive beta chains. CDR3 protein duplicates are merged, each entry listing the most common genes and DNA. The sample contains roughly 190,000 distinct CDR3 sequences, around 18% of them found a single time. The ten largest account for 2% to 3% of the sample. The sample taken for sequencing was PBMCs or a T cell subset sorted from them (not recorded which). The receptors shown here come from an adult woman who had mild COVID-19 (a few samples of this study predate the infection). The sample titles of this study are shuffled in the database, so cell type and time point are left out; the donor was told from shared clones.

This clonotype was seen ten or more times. The DNA for the CDR3 is TGTGCCAGCAGTTCCACTAGCGGGAGAGAGACCCAGTACTTC. Protein sequence: CASSSTSGRETQYF. The chain recombines TRBV12-3 or TRBV12-4 with TRBJ2-5, with TRBD2 matching over 11 bases. V lost 4 bases and J lost 4; bases outside the gene matches: 2. This CDR3 has 14 amino acids.

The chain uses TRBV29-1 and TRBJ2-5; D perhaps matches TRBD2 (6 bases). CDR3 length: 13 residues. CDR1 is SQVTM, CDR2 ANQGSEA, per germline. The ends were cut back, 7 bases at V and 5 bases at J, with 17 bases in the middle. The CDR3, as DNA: TGCAGCGCCCTGAGCGAGGGGAGGGAGACCCAGTACTTC. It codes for CSALSEGRETQYF. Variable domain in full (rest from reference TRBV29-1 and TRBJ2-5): SAVISQKPSRDICQRGTSLTIQCQVDSQVTMMFWYRQQPGQSLTLIATANQGSEATYESGFVIDKFPISRPNLTFSTLTVSNMSPEDSSIYLCSALSEGRETQYFGPGTRLLVL.

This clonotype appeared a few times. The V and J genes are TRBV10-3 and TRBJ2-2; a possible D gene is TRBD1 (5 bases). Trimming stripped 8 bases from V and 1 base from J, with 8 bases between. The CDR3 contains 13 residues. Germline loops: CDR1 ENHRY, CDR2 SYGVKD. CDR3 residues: CAIQGGNTGELFF. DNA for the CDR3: TGTGCCATCCAGGGCGGGAACACCGGGGAGCTGTTTTTT.

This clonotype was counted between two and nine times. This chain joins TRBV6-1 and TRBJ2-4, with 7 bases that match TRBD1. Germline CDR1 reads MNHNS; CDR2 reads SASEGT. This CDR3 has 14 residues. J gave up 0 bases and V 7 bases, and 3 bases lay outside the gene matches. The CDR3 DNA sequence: TGTGCCAGCACCCAGGGGGTAGCCAAAAACATTCAGTACTTC. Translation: CASTQGVAKNIQYF.

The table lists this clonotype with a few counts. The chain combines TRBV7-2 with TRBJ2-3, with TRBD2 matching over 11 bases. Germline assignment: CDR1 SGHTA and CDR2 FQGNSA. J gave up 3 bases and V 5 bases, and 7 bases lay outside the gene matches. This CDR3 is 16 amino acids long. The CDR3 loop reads CASSPVAGGLTDTQYF. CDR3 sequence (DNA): TGTGCCAGCAGCCCGGTAGCGGGGGGGTTAACAGATACGCAGTATTTT.

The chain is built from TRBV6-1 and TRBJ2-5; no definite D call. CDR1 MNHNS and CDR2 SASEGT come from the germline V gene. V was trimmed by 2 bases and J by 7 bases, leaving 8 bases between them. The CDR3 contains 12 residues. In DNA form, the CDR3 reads TGTGCCAGCAGTGAAAACCATCCGACCCAGTACTTC. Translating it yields CASSENHPTQYF.

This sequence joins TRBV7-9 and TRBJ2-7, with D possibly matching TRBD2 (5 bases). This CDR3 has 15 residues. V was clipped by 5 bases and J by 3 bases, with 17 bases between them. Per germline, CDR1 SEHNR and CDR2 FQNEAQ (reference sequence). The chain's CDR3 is CASSPRAILDYEQYF. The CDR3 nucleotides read TGTGCCAGCAGCCCGAGGGCCATTCTGGACTACGAGCAGTACTTC.

The CDR3 region has the DNA TGTGCCAGCAGCTTAAGGACAGGGAGGAACACTGAAGCTTTCTTT. Translated: CASSLRTGRNTEAFF. The gene calls are TRBV7-9 and TRBJ1-1; 8 bases fit TRBD1. The V gene's germline CDR1 is SEHNR and CDR2 FQNEAQ (reference sequence). The CDR3 is made up of 15 amino acids. The junction had 3 bases not matched to a gene; V was cut back by 2 bases and J by 1 base.

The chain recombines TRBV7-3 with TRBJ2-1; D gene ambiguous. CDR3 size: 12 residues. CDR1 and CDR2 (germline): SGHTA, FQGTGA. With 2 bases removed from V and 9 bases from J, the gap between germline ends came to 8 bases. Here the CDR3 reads CASSLFGREQFF. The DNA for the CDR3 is TGTGCCAGCAGCTTATTTGGGCGTGAGCAGTTCTTC. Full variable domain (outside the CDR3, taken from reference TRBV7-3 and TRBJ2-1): GAGVSQTPSNKVTEKGKYVELRCDPISGHTALYWYRQSLGQGPEFLIYFQGTGAADDSGLPNDRFFAVRPEGSVSTLKIQRTERGDSAVYLCASSLFGREQFFGPGTRLTVL.